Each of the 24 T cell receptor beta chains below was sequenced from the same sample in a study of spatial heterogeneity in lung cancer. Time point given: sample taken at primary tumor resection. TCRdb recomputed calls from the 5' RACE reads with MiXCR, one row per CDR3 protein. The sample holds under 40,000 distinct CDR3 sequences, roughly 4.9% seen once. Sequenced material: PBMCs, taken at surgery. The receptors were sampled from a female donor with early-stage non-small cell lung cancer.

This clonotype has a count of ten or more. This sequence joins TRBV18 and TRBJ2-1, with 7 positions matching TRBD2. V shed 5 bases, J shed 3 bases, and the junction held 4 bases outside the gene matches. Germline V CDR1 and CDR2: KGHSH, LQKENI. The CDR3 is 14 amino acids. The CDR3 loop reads CASSTTGGYNEQFF. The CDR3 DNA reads TGTGCCAGCTCAACCACGGGGGGCTACAATGAGCAGTTCTTC.

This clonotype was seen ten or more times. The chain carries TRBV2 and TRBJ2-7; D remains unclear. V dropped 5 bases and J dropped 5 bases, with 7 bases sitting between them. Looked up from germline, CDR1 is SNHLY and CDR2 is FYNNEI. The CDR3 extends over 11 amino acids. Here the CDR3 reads CASSSVNEQYF. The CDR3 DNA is TGTGCCAGCAGTTCCGTCAACGAGCAGTACTTC.

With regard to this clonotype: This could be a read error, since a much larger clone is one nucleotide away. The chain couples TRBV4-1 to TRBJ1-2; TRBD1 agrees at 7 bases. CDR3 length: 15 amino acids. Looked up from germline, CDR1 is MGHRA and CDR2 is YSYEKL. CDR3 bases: TGCGCCAGCAGCCAGGCAATACAGGGGAACTTTGGCTACACCTTC. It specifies CASSQAIQGNFGYTF.

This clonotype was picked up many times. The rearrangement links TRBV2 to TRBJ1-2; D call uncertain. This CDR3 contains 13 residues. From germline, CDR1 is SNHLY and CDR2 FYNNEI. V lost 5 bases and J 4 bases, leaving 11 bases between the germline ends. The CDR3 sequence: CASSHEPPYGYTF. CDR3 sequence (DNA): TGTGCCAGCAGTCATGAACCCCCCTATGGCTACACCTTC.

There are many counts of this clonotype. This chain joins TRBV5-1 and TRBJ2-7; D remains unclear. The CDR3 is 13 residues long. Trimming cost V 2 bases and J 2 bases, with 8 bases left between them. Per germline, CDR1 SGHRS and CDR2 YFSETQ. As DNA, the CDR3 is TGCGCCAGCAGCTTCGGCAGGACCTACGAGCAGTACTTC. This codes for CASSFGRTYEQYF.

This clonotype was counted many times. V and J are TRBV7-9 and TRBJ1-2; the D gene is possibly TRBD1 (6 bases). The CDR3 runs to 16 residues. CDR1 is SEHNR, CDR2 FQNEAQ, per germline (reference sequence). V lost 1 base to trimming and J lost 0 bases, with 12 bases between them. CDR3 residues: CASSLVGTSANYGYTF. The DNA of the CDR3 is TGTGCCAGCAGCTTAGTTGGGACATCAGCTAACTATGGCTACACCTTC.

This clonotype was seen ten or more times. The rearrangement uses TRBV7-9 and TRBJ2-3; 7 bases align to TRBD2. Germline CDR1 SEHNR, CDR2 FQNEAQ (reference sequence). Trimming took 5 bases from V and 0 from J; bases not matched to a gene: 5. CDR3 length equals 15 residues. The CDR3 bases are TGTGCCAGCAGCCCTAGCGGAATTAGCACAGATACGCAGTATTTT. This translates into CASSPSGISTDTQYF.

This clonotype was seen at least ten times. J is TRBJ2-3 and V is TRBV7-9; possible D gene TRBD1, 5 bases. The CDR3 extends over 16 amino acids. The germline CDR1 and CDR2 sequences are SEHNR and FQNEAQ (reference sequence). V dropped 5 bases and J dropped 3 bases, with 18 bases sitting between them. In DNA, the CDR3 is TGTGCCAGCAGCCCTCTTCAGGGAATCGGAACAGATACGCAGTATTTT. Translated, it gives CASSPLQGIGTDTQYF.

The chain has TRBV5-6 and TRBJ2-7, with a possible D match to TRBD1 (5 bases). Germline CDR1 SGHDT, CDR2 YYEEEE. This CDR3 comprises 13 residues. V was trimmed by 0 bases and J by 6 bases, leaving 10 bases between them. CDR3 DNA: TGTGCCAGCAGCTTGGGTGGCCAGGGCGAGCAGTACTTC. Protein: CASSLGGQGEQYF.

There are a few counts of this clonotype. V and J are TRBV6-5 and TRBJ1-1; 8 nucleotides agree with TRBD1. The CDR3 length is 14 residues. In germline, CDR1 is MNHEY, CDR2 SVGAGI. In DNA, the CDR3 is TGTGGGGTAGGGGCAGGGGGCCTGAACACTGAAGCTTTCTTT. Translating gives CGVGAGGLNTEAFF.

In DNA, the CDR3 is TGTGCCAGCAGCGGCAGCGGGGGTGGACAGACCCAGTACTTC. Amino acid sequence: CASSGSGGGQTQYF. This chain connects TRBV11-3 to TRBJ2-5; 8 bases align to TRBD2. CDR3 length equals 14 residues. After removal of 5 bases from V and 6 bases from J, the junction contained 8 bases not matched to a gene. From germline, CDR1 is SGHNT and CDR2 YENEEA.

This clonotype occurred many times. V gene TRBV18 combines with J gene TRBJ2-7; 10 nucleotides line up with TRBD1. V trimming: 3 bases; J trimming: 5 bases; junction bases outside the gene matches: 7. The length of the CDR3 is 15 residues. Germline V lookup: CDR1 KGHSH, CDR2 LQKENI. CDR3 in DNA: TGTGCCAGCTCACCCCCGACAGGGGGCATCAACGAGCAGTACTTC. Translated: CASSPPTGGINEQYF.

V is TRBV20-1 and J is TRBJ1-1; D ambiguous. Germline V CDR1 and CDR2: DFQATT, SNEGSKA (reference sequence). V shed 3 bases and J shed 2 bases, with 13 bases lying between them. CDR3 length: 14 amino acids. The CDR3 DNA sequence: TGCAGTGCTAGTCGGCCGGGGAGCAACACTGAAGCTTTCTTT. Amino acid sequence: CSASRPGSNTEAFF.

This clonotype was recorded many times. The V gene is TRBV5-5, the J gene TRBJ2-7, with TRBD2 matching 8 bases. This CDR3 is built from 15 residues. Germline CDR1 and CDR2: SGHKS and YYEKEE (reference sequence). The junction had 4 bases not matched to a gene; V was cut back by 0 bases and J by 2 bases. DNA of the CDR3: TGTGCCAGCAGCTTGGCAGAGCGGGGGCCCTACGAGCAGTACTTC. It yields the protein CASSLAERGPYEQYF.

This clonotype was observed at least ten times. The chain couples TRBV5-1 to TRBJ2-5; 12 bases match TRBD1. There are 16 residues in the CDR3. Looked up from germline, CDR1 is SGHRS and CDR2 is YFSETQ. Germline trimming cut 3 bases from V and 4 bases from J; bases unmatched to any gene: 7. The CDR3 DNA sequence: TGCGCCAGCAGCTCCGGGGACAGGGGGCGAGGAGAGACCCAGTACTTC. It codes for CASSSGDRGRGETQYF.

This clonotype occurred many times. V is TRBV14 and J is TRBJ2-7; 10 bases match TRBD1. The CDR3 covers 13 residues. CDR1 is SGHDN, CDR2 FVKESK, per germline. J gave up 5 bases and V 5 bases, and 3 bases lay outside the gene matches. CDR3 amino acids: CASSVGQGDEQYF. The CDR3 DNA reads TGTGCCAGCAGCGTTGGACAGGGGGACGAGCAGTACTTC.

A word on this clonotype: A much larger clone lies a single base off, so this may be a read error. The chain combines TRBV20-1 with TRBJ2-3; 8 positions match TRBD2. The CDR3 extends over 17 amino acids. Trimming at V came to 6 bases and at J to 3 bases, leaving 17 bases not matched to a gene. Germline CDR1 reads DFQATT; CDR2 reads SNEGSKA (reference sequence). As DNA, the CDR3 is TGCAGTGCCCGTGGCCGCGGGGGAGCGGGGGAGACAGATACGCAGTATTTT. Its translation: CSARGRGGAGETDTQYF.

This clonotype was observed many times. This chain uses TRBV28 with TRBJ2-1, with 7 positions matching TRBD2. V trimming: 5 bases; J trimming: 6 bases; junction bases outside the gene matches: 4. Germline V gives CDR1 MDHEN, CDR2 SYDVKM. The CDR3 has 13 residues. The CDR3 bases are TGTGCCAGCAGTGCGACTAGCTTCAATGAGCAGTTCTTC. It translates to CASSATSFNEQFF.

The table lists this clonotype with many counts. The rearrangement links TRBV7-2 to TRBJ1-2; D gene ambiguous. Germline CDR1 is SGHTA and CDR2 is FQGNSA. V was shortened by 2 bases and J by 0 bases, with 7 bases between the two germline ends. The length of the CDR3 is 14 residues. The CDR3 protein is CASSLWPPNYGYTF. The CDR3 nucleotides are TGTGCCAGCAGCTTATGGCCGCCTAACTATGGCTACACCTTC.

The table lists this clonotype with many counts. CDR3 sequence: CASRARGRIETQYF. The CDR3 DNA reads as TGTGCCAGCAGGGCTCGGGGGCGCATAGAGACCCAGTACTTC. This sequence joins TRBV27 and TRBJ2-5, with D perhaps matching TRBD1 or TRBD2 (6 bases each). Germline-derived CDR1 and CDR2 are MNHEY and SMNVEV (reference sequence). V was shortened by 6 bases and J by 4 bases, with 15 bases between the two germline ends. This CDR3 is built from 14 residues.

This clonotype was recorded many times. In DNA, the CDR3 is TGTGCCAGCAGTTGGGACGGGGATCTCACCGGGGAGCTGTTTTTT. Translating gives CASSWDGDLTGELFF. The chain recombines TRBV6-5 with TRBJ2-2, with D possibly being TRBD1 or TRBD2 (5 bases each). Trimming stripped 4 bases from V and 4 bases from J, with 13 bases between. Germline-derived CDR1 and CDR2 are MNHEY and SVGAGI. The CDR3 sequence is 15 residues long.

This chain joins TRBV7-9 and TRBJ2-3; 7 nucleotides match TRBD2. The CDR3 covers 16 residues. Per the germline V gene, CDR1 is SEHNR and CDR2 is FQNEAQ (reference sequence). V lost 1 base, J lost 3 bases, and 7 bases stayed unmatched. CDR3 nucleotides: TGTGCCAGCAGCTTAGGATTCCGGGGGGATACAGATACGCAGTATTTT. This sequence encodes CASSLGFRGDTDTQYF.

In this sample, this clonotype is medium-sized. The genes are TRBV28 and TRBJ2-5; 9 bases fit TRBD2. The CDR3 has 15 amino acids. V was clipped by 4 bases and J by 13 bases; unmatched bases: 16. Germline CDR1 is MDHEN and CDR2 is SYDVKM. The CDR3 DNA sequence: TGTGCCAGCAGTTCCTACTCTGGCGGGGGGGGGTTCCGGTACTTC. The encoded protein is CASSSYSGGGGFRYF.

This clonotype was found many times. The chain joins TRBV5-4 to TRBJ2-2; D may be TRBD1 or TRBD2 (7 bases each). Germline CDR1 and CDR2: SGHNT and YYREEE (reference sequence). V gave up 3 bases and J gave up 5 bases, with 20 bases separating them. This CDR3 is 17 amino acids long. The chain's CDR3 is CASSWGRGGGRTGELFF. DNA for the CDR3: TGTGCCAGCAGCTGGGGCCGGGGAGGGGGCAGGACCGGGGAGCTGTTTTTT.